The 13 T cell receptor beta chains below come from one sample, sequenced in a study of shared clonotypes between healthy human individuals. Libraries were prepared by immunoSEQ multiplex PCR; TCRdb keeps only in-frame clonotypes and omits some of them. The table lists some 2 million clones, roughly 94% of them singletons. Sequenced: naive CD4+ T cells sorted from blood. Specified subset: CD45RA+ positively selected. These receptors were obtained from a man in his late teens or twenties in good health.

CDR3 loop: CASSLPGQKKEGYTF. The CDR3 nucleotides read TGTGCCAGCAGCTTACCGGGACAGAAAAAGGAAGGCTACACCTTC. The V and J genes are TRBV13 and TRBJ1-2, with 7 bases identical to TRBD1. With 2 bases clipped from V and 8 bases from J, the junction kept 11 bases outside the gene matches. This CDR3 comprises 15 residues. Germline CDR1 PRHDT, CDR2 FYEKMQ (reference sequence).

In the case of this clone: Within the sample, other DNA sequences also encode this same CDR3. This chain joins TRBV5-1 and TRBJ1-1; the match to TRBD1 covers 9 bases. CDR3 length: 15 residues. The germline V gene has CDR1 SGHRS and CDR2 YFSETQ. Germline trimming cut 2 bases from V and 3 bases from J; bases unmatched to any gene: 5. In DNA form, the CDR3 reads TGCGCCAGCAGCTTAGCCGGGACAGGGTACACTGAAGCTTTCTTT. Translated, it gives CASSLAGTGYTEAFF.

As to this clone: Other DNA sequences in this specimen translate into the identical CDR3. The CDR3 DNA is TGCGCCAGCAGCTTGAAAGGGGGCAATGAGCAGTTCTTC. Its translation is CASSLKGGNEQFF. The chain uses TRBV5-1 and TRBJ2-1; tentatively, D is TRBD1 (6 bases). This CDR3 is 13 amino acids long. Germline-derived CDR1 and CDR2 are SGHRS and YFSETQ. V gave up 1 base and J gave up 6 bases, with 8 bases separating them.

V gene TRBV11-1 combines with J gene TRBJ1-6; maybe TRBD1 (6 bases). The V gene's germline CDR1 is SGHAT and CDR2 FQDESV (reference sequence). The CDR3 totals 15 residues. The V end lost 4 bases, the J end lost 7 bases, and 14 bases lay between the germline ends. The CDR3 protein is CASSSRQERNSPLHF. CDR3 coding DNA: TGTGCCAGCAGCTCGCGACAGGAGAGGAATTCACCCCTCCACTTT.

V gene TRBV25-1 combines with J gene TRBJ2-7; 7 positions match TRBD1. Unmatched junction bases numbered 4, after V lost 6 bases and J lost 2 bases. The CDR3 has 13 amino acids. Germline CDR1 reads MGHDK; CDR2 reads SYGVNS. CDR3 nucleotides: TGTGCCAGCAGCCGGGACAGACCCTACGAGCAGTACTTC. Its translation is CASSRDRPYEQYF.

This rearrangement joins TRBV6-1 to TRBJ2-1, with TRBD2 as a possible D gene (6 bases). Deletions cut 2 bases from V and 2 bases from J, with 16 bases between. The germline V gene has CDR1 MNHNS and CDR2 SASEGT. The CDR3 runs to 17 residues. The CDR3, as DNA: TGTGCCAGCAGTGAAAACCCTAGCGCCCGACCCTACAATGAGCAGTTCTTC. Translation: CASSENPSARPYNEQFF.

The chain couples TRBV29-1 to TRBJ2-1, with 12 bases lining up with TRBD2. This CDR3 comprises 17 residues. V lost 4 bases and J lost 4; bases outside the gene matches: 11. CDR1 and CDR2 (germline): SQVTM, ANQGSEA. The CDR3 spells CSVASHPGLAGYNEQFF. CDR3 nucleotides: TGCAGCGTTGCTTCCCATCCGGGACTAGCGGGTTACAATGAGCAGTTCTTC.

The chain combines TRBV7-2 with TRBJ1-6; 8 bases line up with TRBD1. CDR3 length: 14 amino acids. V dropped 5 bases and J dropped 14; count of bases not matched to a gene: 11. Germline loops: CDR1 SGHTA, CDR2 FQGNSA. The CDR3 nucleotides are TGTGCCAGCAGCCTTTGGACAGGGACAGTTGCCCTCCACTTT. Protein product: CASSLWTGTVALHF.

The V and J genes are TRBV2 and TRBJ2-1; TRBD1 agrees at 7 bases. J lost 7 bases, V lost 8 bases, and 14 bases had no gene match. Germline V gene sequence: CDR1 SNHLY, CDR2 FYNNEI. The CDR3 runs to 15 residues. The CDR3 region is CASLGGTVSINEQFF. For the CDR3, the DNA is TGTGCCAGCTTAGGGGGCACCGTATCAATAAATGAGCAGTTCTTC.

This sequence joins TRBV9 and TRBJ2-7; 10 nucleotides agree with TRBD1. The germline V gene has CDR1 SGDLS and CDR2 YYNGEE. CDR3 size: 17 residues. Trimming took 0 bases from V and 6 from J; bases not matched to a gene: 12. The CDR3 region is CASSVGPRTGGPGEQYF. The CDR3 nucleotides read TGTGCCAGCAGCGTAGGGCCTAGGACAGGGGGGCCCGGCGAGCAGTACTTC.

The CDR3 nucleotides read TGTGCCAGCAGGGAATCCGGCCAGAACTATGGCTACACCTTC. This sequence encodes CASRESGQNYGYTF. This chain connects TRBV6-1 to TRBJ1-2; D is unclear. V was shortened by 6 bases and J by 2 bases, with 13 bases between the two germline ends. The CDR3 length is 14 residues. CDR1 and CDR2 from the germline V gene are MNHNS and SASEGT.

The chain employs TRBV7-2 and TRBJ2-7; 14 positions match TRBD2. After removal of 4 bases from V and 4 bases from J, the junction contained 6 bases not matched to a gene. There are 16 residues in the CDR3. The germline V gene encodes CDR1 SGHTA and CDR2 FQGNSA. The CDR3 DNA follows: TGTGCCAGCAGCTCCCAGACTAGCGGGGGGGCGTACGAGCAGTACTTC. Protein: CASSSQTSGGAYEQYF.

Here the CDR3 reads CASSQGGWDGGSGELFF. The CDR3 bases are TGCGCCAGCAGCCAAGGGGGATGGGACGGTGGATCCGGGGAGCTGTTTTTT. This chain links TRBV4-3 with TRBJ2-2; possibly TRBD1 or TRBD2 for D (5 bases each). The length of the CDR3 is 17 residues. The V gene lost 1 base and the J gene lost 6 bases, with 18 bases spanning the gap. The germline CDR1 and CDR2 sequences are LGHNA and YSLEER.